This T cell receptor beta chain was sequenced in a study of blood T cells in healthy people across ages. Caucasian, healthy and from Russia, the donors were aged between about 6 and 90. Primed by a sample-barcoded 5' primer and a J-beta primer mix, a second PCR proceeded for roughly 7 to 11 cycles. All cDNA molecules were each tagged by a template-switch adaptor with 12 random nucleotides. All samples gave at least 2.5 million CDR3-containing paired-end reads. TCRdb redid the calling of the 5' RACE reads with MiXCR, one entry per CDR3 protein. Of 870,000 or so distinct CDR3 sequences in the sample, 29% were seen once. Study-wide results and caveats: Older individuals had lower TCR beta diversity per million T cells (the decline was roughly linear).

The CDR3 is made up of 15 amino acids. Per germline, CDR1 MGHRA and CDR2 YSYEKL. The V gene end was trimmed by 0 bases and the J gene end by 8 bases; junction bases not matched to a gene: 6. Remarks on this clonotype: Antigen unknown.

Sequencing was performed on blood. The gene calls are TRBV4-1 and TRBJ1-4; 7 bases fit TRBD1. The sequence was obtained from an elderly woman in good health. CDR3 residues: CASSQDDRVGEKLFF. The CDR3 coding sequence is TGCGCCAGCAGCCAAGACGACAGGGTGGGGGAAAAACTGTTTTTT.